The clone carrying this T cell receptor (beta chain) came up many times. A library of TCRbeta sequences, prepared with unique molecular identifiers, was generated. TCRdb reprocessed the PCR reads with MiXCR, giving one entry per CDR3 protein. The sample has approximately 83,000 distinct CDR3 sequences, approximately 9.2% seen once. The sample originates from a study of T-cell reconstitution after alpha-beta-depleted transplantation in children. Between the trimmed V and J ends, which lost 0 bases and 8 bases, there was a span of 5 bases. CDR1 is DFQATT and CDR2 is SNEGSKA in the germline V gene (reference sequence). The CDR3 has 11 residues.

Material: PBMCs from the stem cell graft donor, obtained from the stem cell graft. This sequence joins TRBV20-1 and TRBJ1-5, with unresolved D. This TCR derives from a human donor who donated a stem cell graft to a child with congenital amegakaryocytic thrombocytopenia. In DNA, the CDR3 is TGCAGTGCTAGAGAGGGTGAGCCCCAGCATTTT. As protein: CSAREGEPQHF.